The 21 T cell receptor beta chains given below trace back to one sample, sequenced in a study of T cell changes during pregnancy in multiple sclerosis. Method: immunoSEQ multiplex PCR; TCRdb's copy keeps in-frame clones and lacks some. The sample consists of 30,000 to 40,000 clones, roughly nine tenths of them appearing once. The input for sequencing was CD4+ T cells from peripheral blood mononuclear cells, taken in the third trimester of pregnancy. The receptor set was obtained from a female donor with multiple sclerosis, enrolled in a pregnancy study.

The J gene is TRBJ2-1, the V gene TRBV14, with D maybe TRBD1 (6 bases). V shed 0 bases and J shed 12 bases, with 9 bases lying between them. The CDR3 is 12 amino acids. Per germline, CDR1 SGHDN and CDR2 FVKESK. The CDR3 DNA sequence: TGTGCCAGCAGCCAAGAGGGGGCTTGGCAGTTCTTC. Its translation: CASSQEGAWQFF. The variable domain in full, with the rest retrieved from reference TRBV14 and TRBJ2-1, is EAGVTQFPSHSVIEKGQTVTLRCDPISGHDNLYWYRRVMGKEIKFLLHFVKESKQDESGMPNNRFLAERTGGTYSTLKVQPAELEDSGVYFCASSQEGAWQFFGPGTRLTVL.

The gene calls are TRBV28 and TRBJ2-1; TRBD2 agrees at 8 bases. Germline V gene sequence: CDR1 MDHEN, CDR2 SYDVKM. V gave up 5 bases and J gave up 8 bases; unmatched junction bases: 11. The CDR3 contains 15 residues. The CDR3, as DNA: TGTGCCAGCAGTCTAAACCGGGGGGGAATCTATGAGCAGTTCTTC. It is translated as CASSLNRGGIYEQFF. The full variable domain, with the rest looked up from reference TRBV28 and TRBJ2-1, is DVKVTQSSRYLVKRTGEKVFLECVQDMDHENMFWYRQDPGLGLRLIYFSYDVKMKEKGDIPEGYSVSREKKERFSLILESASTNQTSMYLCASSLNRGGIYEQFFGPGTRLTVL.

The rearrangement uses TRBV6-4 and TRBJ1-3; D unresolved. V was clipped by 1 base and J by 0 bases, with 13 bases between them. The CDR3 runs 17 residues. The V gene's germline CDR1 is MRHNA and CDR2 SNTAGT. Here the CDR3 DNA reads TGTGCCAGCAGTGACTGCGGGGAATCTCCCTCTGGAAACACCATATATTTT. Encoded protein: CASSDCGESPSGNTIYF.

CDR3 nucleotides: TGTGCCAGCAGCTTGGATTCGAAACAGGGTAACACTGAAGCTTTCTTT. Protein: CASSLDSKQGNTEAFF. The gene calls are TRBV5-6 and TRBJ1-1; weak D call: TRBD1 (6 bases). Germline CDR1 SGHDT, CDR2 YYEEEE. The CDR3 has 16 residues. V dropped 0 bases and J dropped 2 bases, with 14 bases sitting between them.

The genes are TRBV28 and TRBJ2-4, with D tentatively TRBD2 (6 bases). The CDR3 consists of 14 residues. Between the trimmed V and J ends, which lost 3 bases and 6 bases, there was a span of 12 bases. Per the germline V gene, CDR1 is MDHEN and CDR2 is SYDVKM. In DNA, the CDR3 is TGTGCCAGCAGTTTTCCCCTAGCGAGAAACATTCAGTACTTC. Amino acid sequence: CASSFPLARNIQYF.

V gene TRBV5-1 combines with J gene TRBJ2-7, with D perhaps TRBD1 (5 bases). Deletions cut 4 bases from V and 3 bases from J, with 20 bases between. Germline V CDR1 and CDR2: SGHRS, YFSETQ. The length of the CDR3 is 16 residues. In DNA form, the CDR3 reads TGCGCCAGCAGCGTCCAAACAGGTCAAGGTCTCTACGAGCAGTACTTC. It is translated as CASSVQTGQGLYEQYF.

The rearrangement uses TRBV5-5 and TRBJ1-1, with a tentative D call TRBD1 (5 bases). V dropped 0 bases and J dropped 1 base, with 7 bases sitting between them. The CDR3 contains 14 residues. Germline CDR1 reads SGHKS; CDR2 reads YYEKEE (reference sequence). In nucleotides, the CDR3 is TGTGCCAGCAGCTTGGACAGGAGGAACACTGAAGCTTTCTTT. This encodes CASSLDRRNTEAFF.

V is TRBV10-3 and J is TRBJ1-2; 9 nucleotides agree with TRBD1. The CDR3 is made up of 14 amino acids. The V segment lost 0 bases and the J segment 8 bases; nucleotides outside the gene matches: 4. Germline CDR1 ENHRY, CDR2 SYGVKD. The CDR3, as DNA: TGTGCCATCAGTGAGTCACAGGGGGCGCCGGGCTACACCTTC. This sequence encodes CAISESQGAPGYTF.

In DNA form, the CDR3 reads TGTGCCAGCAGCTCGGACTCCCCCTCGGATACGCAGTATTTT. Its protein product is CASSSDSPSDTQYF. The rearrangement links TRBV7-6 to TRBJ2-3; possibly TRBD2 for D (5 bases). V lost 4 bases and J 6 bases, leaving 14 bases between the germline ends. Germline assignment: CDR1 SGHVS and CDR2 FNYEAQ. The CDR3 is made up of 14 amino acids.

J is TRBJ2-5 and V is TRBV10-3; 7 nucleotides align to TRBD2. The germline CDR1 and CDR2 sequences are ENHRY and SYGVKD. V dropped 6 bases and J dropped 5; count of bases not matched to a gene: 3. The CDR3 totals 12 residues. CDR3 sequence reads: CAIRAGDETQYF. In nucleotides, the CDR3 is TGTGCCATCAGGGCGGGGGACGAGACCCAGTACTTC.

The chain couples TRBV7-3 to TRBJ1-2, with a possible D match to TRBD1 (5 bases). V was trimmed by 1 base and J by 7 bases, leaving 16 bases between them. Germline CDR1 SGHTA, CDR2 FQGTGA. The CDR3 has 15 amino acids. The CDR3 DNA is TGTGCCAGCAGCTTAAACTCCCAGGGTATTGGTGGCTACACCTTC. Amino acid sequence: CASSLNSQGIGGYTF.

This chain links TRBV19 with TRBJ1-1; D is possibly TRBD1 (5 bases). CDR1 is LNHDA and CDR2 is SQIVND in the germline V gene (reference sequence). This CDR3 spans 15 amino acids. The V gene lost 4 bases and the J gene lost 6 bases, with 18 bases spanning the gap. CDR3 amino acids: CASSTPDTPGAEAFF. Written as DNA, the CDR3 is TGTGCCAGTAGTACCCCGGACACACCAGGCGCTGAAGCTTTCTTT.

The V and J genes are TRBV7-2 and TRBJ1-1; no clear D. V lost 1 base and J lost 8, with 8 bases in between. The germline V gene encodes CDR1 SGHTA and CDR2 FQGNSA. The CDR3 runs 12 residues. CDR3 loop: CASSLVVREAFF. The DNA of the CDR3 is TGTGCCAGCAGCTTAGTGGTCCGGGAAGCTTTCTTT.

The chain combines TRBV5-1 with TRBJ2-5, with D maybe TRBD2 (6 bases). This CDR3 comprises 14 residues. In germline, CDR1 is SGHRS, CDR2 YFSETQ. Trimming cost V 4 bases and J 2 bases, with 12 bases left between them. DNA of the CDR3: TGCGCCAGCAGCGGGGGGACCCTTCAAGAGACCCAGTACTTC. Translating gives CASSGGTLQETQYF.

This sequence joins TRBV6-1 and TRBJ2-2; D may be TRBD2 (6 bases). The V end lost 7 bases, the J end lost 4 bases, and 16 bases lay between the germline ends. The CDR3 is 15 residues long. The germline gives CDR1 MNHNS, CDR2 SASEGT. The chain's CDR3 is CASIFGGIRTGELFF. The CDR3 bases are TGTGCCAGCATTTTTGGCGGGATACGCACCGGGGAGCTGTTTTTT.

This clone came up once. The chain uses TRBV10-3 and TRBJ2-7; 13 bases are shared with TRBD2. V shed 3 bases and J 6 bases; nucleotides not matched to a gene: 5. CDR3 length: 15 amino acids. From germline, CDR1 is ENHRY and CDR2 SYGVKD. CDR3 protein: CAISEWTSGSFEQYF. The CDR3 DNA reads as TGTGCCATCAGTGAATGGACTAGCGGGAGCTTCGAGCAGTACTTC.

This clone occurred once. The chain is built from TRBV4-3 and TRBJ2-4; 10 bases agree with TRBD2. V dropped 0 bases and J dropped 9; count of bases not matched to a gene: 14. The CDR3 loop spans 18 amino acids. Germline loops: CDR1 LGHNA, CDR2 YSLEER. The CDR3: CASSQDVLGSGRVGIQYF. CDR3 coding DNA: TGCGCCAGCAGCCAAGATGTCCTTGGAAGCGGGAGGGTAGGCATTCAGTACTTC.

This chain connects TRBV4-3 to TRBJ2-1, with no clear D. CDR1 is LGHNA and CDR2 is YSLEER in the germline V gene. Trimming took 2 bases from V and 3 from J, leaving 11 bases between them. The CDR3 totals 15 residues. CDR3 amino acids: CASSQLVTNYNEQFF. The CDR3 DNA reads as TGCGCCAGCAGCCAACTCGTAACTAACTACAATGAGCAGTTCTTC.

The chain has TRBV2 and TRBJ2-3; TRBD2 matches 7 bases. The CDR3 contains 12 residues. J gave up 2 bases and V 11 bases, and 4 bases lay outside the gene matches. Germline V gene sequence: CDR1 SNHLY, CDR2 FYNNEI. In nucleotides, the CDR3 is TGTGCCGACCGGGGGGACACAGATACGCAGTATTTT. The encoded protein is CADRGDTDTQYF.

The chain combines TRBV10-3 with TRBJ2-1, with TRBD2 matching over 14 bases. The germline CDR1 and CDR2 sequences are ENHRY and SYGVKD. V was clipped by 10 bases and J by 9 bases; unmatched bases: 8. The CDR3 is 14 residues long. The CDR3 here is CATGLAGGPSEQFF. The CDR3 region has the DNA TGTGCCACCGGACTAGCGGGAGGCCCCAGTGAGCAGTTCTTC.

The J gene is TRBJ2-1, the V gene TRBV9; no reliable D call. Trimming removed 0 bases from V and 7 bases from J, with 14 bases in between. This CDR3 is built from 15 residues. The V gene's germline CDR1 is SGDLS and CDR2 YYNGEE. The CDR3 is CASSVGRFSWNEQFF. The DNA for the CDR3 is TGTGCCAGCAGCGTAGGGCGGTTTAGTTGGAATGAGCAGTTCTTC.